The rows below give T cell receptor beta chains drawn from one sample of a study of cytomegalovirus exposure and HLA in healthy donors. The protocol was immunoSEQ multiplex PCR, while the TCRdb copy is restricted to in-frame clones and leaves out a portion. This table holds 130,000 or so clones, roughly 70% found once. The sample consisted of PBMCs. The source is a man aged 40-49 years in good health and CMV-seropositive. Each CDR3 is given with its conserved first and last residue. D genes are given only for firm matches. The size field is filled for only some rows; it gives once, few, many or a size class.

cdr3_aa: CASSQTGVQPQHF
cdr3_nt: TGTGCCAGCTCACAGACAGGGGTTCAGCCCCAGCATTTT
v_call: TRBV18
d_call: TRBD1
clone_size: NA
j_call: TRBJ1-5

cdr3_aa: CASSPGQGGRKDYGYTF
cdr3_nt: TGTGCCAGCAGCCCCGGACAGGGCGGGCGTAAAGACTATGGCTACACCTTC
v_call: TRBV9
d_call: TRBD1
clone_size: NA
j_call: TRBJ1-2

cdr3_aa: CASSSPRLAGVTDTQYF
cdr3_nt: TGTGCCAGCAGTTCCCCCAGACTAGCGGGAGTCACAGATACGCAGTATTTT
v_call: TRBV27
d_call: TRBD2
clone_size: NA
j_call: TRBJ2-3

cdr3_aa: CASIAGQHTDTQYF
cdr3_nt: TGTGCCAGCATTGCTGGACAGCACACAGATACGCAGTATTTT
v_call: TRBV2
d_call: NA
clone_size: once
j_call: TRBJ2-3

cdr3_aa: CASSQTGGYTQYF
cdr3_nt: TGCGCCAGCAGCCAAACTGGGGGGTATACGCAGTATTTT
v_call: TRBV4-1
d_call: NA
clone_size: few
j_call: TRBJ2-3

cdr3_aa: CASSVAGTGSRGEAFF
cdr3_nt: TGTGCCAGCAGCGTGGCTGGGACAGGTTCGAGGGGTGAAGCTTTCTTT
v_call: TRBV9
d_call: TRBD1
clone_size: NA
j_call: TRBJ1-1

cdr3_aa: CASSVVVGTDTQYF
cdr3_nt: TGTGCCAGCAGCGTAGTGGTCGGTACAGATACGCAGTATTTT
v_call: TRBV9
d_call: NA
clone_size: NA
j_call: TRBJ2-3

cdr3_aa: CASAPGDSSGWADTQYF
cdr3_nt: TGCGCCAGCGCCCCCGGCGACAGTAGCGGGTGGGCAGATACGCAGTATTTT
v_call: TRBV5-1
d_call: TRBD2
clone_size: NA
j_call: TRBJ2-3

cdr3_aa: CASSSQIEAFF
cdr3_nt: TGTGCCAGCAGTTCACAGATTGAAGCTTTCTTT
v_call: TRBV28
d_call: NA
clone_size: few
j_call: TRBJ1-1

cdr3_aa: CASSFNPARRDHEQYF
cdr3_nt: TGCGCCAGCAGCTTTAACCCCGCTAGGCGGGACCACGAGCAGTACTTC
v_call: TRBV5-1
d_call: NA
clone_size: NA
j_call: TRBJ2-7

cdr3_aa: CASSQDPLWLAGGSETQYF
cdr3_nt: TGTGCCAGCAGCCAAGATCCCCTTTGGCTAGCGGGAGGGAGTGAGACCCAGTACTTC
v_call: TRBV4-2
d_call: TRBD2
clone_size: NA
j_call: TRBJ2-5

cdr3_aa: CASRGGSLNSPLHF
cdr3_nt: TGTGCCAGCAGAGGGGGCAGTTTGAATTCACCCCTCCACTTT
v_call: TRBV27
d_call: TRBD1
clone_size: NA
j_call: TRBJ1-6

cdr3_aa: CASSIVGETNYGYTF
cdr3_nt: TGTGCCAGTAGTATAGTCGGGGAGACTAACTATGGCTACACCTTC
v_call: TRBV19
d_call: NA
clone_size: few
j_call: TRBJ1-2

cdr3_aa: CASSQRETEAFF
cdr3_nt: TGCGCCAGCAGCCAACGAGAGACTGAAGCTTTCTTT
v_call: TRBV4-1
d_call: NA
clone_size: few
j_call: TRBJ1-1

cdr3_aa: CASSRSWQDYEQYF
cdr3_nt: TGTGCCAGTAGCCGCTCCTGGCAGGACTACGAGCAGTACTTC
v_call: TRBV19
d_call: NA
clone_size: few
j_call: TRBJ2-7

cdr3_aa: CAPIPGQGPILAWSTF
cdr3_nt: TGTGCCCCTATACCGGGACAGGGACCAATCCTGGCATGGTCCACCTTC
v_call: TRBV27
d_call: TRBD1
clone_size: NA
j_call: TRBJ1-2

cdr3_aa: CASSLEAGAWGYTF
cdr3_nt: TGCGCCAGCAGCTTGGAGGCGGGGGCTTGGGGCTACACCTTC
v_call: TRBV5-1
d_call: NA
clone_size: NA
j_call: TRBJ1-2

cdr3_aa: CASSRTKNTEAFF
cdr3_nt: TGTGCCAGCAGCCGCACTAAGAACACTGAAGCTTTCTTT
v_call: TRBV14
d_call: NA
clone_size: NA
j_call: TRBJ1-1

cdr3_aa: CASSAIDRDYGYTF
cdr3_nt: TGCGCCAGCAGCGCTATTGACAGGGACTATGGCTACACCTTC
v_call: TRBV5-1
d_call: TRBD1
clone_size: NA
j_call: TRBJ1-2

cdr3_aa: CASSANIGGRGPYEQYF
cdr3_nt: TGTGCCAGCAGCGCGAATATAGGAGGGAGGGGACCTTACGAGCAGTACTTC
v_call: TRBV9
d_call: TRBD2
clone_size: NA
j_call: TRBJ2-7

cdr3_aa: CASSGQGGSNQPQHF
cdr3_nt: TGTGCCAGCAGTGGACAGGGTGGAAGCAATCAGCCCCAGCATTTT
v_call: TRBV6-1
d_call: TRBD1
clone_size: NA
j_call: TRBJ1-5

cdr3_aa: CASSYLGTGGKNTIYF
cdr3_nt: TGTGCCAGCAGTTACCTTGGGACAGGGGGAAAAAACACCATATATTTT
v_call: TRBV6-5
d_call: TRBD1
clone_size: few
j_call: TRBJ1-3

cdr3_aa: CASSQGTGTGELFF
cdr3_nt: TGTGCCAGCAGCCAGGGGACGGGCACCGGGGAGCTGTTTTTT
v_call: TRBV7-2
d_call: NA
clone_size: NA
j_call: TRBJ2-2

cdr3_aa: CASSESRGNTGELFF
cdr3_nt: TGCGCCAGCAGTGAGTCGCGGGGTAACACCGGGGAGCTGTTTTTT
v_call: TRBV10-1
d_call: NA
clone_size: once
j_call: TRBJ2-2

cdr3_aa: CATRDSSGNTIYF
cdr3_nt: TGTGCCACCCGGGACAGCTCAGGAAACACCATATATTTT
v_call: TRBV15
d_call: TRBD1
clone_size: NA
j_call: TRBJ1-3

cdr3_aa: CASSPRTGNTGELFF
cdr3_nt: TGTGCCAGCAGCCCTAGGACAGGGAACACCGGGGAGCTGTTTTTT
v_call: TRBV7-8
d_call: TRBD1
clone_size: once
j_call: TRBJ2-2

cdr3_aa: CASSRRGPYYEQYF
cdr3_nt: TGTGCCAGCTCGAGGCGAGGTCCTTACTACGAGCAGTACTTC
v_call: TRBV5-5
d_call: NA
clone_size: NA
j_call: TRBJ2-7

cdr3_aa: CASSDNMNTEAFF
cdr3_nt: TGTGCCAGCAGTGACAACATGAACACTGAAGCTTTCTTT
v_call: TRBV6-1
d_call: NA
clone_size: NA
j_call: TRBJ1-1

cdr3_aa: CSSSSNLRQGATEAFF
cdr3_nt: TGTTCCAGCAGCTCCAATTTGCGGCAGGGGGCCACTGAAGCTTTCTTT
v_call: TRBV7-9
d_call: TRBD1
clone_size: NA
j_call: TRBJ1-1

cdr3_aa: CASSSWTGTYEQYF
cdr3_nt: TGTGCCAGCAGCTCGTGGACAGGGACCTACGAGCAGTACTTC
v_call: TRBV11-2
d_call: TRBD1
clone_size: NA
j_call: TRBJ2-7

cdr3_aa: CASSLQQGFNEQFF
cdr3_nt: TGTGCCAGCAGCCTACAACAGGGGTTTAATGAGCAGTTCTTC
v_call: TRBV14
d_call: TRBD1
clone_size: NA
j_call: TRBJ2-1

cdr3_aa: CASSDRSGSFYEQYF
cdr3_nt: TGTGCCAGCAGCGACAGGTCCGGCTCCTTCTACGAGCAGTACTTC
v_call: TRBV25-1
d_call: NA
clone_size: NA
j_call: TRBJ2-7

cdr3_aa: CASSEAEYEKLFF
cdr3_nt: TGTGCCAGCAGTGAAGCGGAGTATGAAAAACTGTTTTTT
v_call: TRBV6-1
d_call: NA
clone_size: NA
j_call: TRBJ1-4

cdr3_aa: CASRGRETQYF
cdr3_nt: TGTGCCAGCAGGGGGAGAGAGACCCAGTACTTC
v_call: TRBV28
d_call: NA
clone_size: few
j_call: TRBJ2-5

cdr3_aa: CASSAAGTAEGGYTF
cdr3_nt: TGTGCCAGCAGCGCCGCCGGGACAGCAGAGGGTGGCTACACCTTC
v_call: TRBV5-4
d_call: TRBD1
clone_size: NA
j_call: TRBJ1-2

cdr3_aa: CASSLPGPGREVGYTF
cdr3_nt: TGTGCCAGCAGCTTACCCGGACCGGGAAGAGAAGTTGGCTACACCTTC
v_call: TRBV7-2
d_call: NA
clone_size: NA
j_call: TRBJ1-2

cdr3_aa: CASSILGGQETQYF
cdr3_nt: TGTGCCAGTAGTATCTTGGGGGGCCAAGAGACCCAGTACTTC
v_call: TRBV19
d_call: NA
clone_size: NA
j_call: TRBJ2-5

cdr3_aa: CASSLLGGNTEAFF
cdr3_nt: TGTGCCAGCAGTTTATTGGGGGGGAACACTGAAGCTTTCTTT
v_call: TRBV28
d_call: NA
clone_size: NA
j_call: TRBJ1-1

cdr3_aa: CASSFFRGNSGNTIYF
cdr3_nt: TGTGCCAGCAGCTTTTTTCGTGGCAATTCTGGAAACACCATATATTTT
v_call: TRBV11-2
d_call: NA
clone_size: few
j_call: TRBJ1-3

cdr3_aa: CASSIRNEKLFF
cdr3_nt: TGTGCCAGTAGTATCAGGAATGAAAAACTGTTTTTT
v_call: TRBV19
d_call: NA
clone_size: NA
j_call: TRBJ1-4

cdr3_aa: CASSSSTSSYEQYF
cdr3_nt: TGTGCCAGCAGTTCGTCGACTAGCTCTTACGAGCAGTACTTC
v_call: TRBV2
d_call: TRBD2
clone_size: NA
j_call: TRBJ2-7

cdr3_aa: CASTYRASNEKPFF
cdr3_nt: TGTGCCAGCACCTATAGAGCCTCCAATGAAAAACCGTTTTTT
v_call: TRBV7-2
d_call: NA
clone_size: NA
j_call: TRBJ1-4

cdr3_aa: CASSSGQSPTDTQYF
cdr3_nt: TGCGCCAGCAGCTCGGGACAGAGCCCCACAGATACGCAGTATTTT
v_call: TRBV5-1
d_call: TRBD1
clone_size: few
j_call: TRBJ2-3

cdr3_aa: CASSVPTSGTSGSIGDEQFF
cdr3_nt: TGTGCCAGCAGCGTCCCAACCTCCGGGACTAGCGGGAGCATTGGGGATGAGCAGTTCTTC
v_call: TRBV9
d_call: TRBD2
clone_size: NA
j_call: TRBJ2-1

cdr3_aa: CASFERKNNEQFF
cdr3_nt: TGTGCCAGCTTCGAGCGGAAAAACAATGAGCAGTTCTTC
v_call: TRBV6-5
d_call: NA
clone_size: NA
j_call: TRBJ2-1

cdr3_aa: CAIASTQGRLSPLHF
cdr3_nt: TGCGCCATCGCCTCAACACAGGGGCGCCTTTCACCCCTCCACTTT
v_call: TRBV10-1
d_call: TRBD1
clone_size: NA
j_call: TRBJ1-6

cdr3_aa: CASSLGTGGSYEQYF
cdr3_nt: TGTGCCAGCAGCTTGGGGACAGGAGGATCCTACGAGCAGTACTTC
v_call: TRBV5-6
d_call: TRBD1
clone_size: NA
j_call: TRBJ2-7

cdr3_aa: CASSKGLAGGPGNEQFF
cdr3_nt: TGCGCCAGCAGCAAGGGACTAGCGGGAGGGCCGGGGAATGAGCAGTTCTTC
v_call: TRBV5-1
d_call: TRBD2
clone_size: NA
j_call: TRBJ2-1

cdr3_aa: CASSLVGQPVYGYTF
cdr3_nt: TGTGCCAGCAGCTTAGTCGGACAGCCCGTCTATGGCTACACCTTC
v_call: TRBV11-2
d_call: NA
clone_size: once
j_call: TRBJ1-2

cdr3_aa: CASSLEASGRASHEQFF
cdr3_nt: TGTGCCAGCAGCTTAGAGGCTAGCGGGAGGGCATCGCATGAGCAGTTCTTC
v_call: TRBV7-2
d_call: TRBD2
clone_size: NA
j_call: TRBJ2-1

cdr3_aa: CASTHSNGYTF
cdr3_nt: TGTGCCAGCACCCACAGTAATGGCTACACCTTC
v_call: TRBV9
d_call: NA
clone_size: NA
j_call: TRBJ1-2

cdr3_aa: CASSSGQIFVDTIYF
cdr3_nt: TGTGCCAGCAGCTCTGGACAGATTTTCGTGGACACCATATATTTT
v_call: TRBV5-8
d_call: NA
clone_size: NA
j_call: TRBJ1-3

cdr3_aa: CASSLDRAGGRYEQYF
cdr3_nt: TGTGCCAGCAGCTTAGATCGGGCAGGGGGCAGGTACGAGCAGTACTTC
v_call: TRBV11-2
d_call: TRBD1
clone_size: few
j_call: TRBJ2-7

cdr3_aa: CASSLLTVRGYTF
cdr3_nt: TGTGCCAGCAGCTTGTTGACAGTCCGGGGCTACACCTTC
v_call: TRBV7-9
d_call: NA
clone_size: NA
j_call: TRBJ1-2

cdr3_aa: CASRYRMRDRGYGYTF
cdr3_nt: TGTGCCAGCAGATACCGCATGCGTGACAGGGGCTATGGCTACACCTTC
v_call: TRBV5-4
d_call: TRBD1
clone_size: NA
j_call: TRBJ1-2

cdr3_aa: CASSVRDRGTNEQFF
cdr3_nt: TGTGCCAGCAGCGTCCGGGACAGGGGGACCAATGAGCAGTTCTTC
v_call: TRBV11-3
d_call: TRBD1
clone_size: NA
j_call: TRBJ2-1

cdr3_aa: CSVEMGRVYGYTF
cdr3_nt: TGCAGCGTTGAAATGGGCAGGGTTTATGGCTACACCTTC
v_call: TRBV29-1
d_call: NA
clone_size: NA
j_call: TRBJ1-2

cdr3_aa: CASSPGQGTTGELFF
cdr3_nt: TGTGCCAGCAGTCCCGGACAGGGGACCACCGGGGAGCTGTTTTTT
v_call: TRBV25-1
d_call: TRBD1
clone_size: NA
j_call: TRBJ2-2